One sample yielded the 14 T cell receptor beta chains listed below, sequenced in a study of blood T cell repertoires in COVID-19. Sequencing used immunoSEQ multiplex PCR; TCRdb keeps in-frame clones, though not all of them. The sample lists approximately 97,000 clones, around nine tenths seen once, with 1.7% in the top ten. Sample: peripheral blood. These receptors were taken from a man aged 55-75 years with acute or convalescent COVID-19.

This clone was seen once. This rearrangement joins TRBV7-9 to TRBJ1-1, with 10 bases lining up with TRBD1. The V gene's germline CDR1 is SEHNR and CDR2 FQNEAQ (reference sequence). The V gene end was trimmed by 2 bases and the J gene end by 7 bases; junction bases not matched to a gene: 1. CDR3 length equals 13 residues. The CDR3 DNA follows: TGTGCCAGCAGCTTAAGGACAGGGGGTGAAGCTTTCTTT. It specifies CASSLRTGGEAFF.

This rearrangement joins TRBV30 to TRBJ1-6, with TRBD1 identical over 7 bases. CDR3 length: 18 residues. Germline V lookup: CDR1 GTSNPN, CDR2 SVGIG (reference sequence). Losses at the gene ends were 0 bases for V and 0 bases for J; bases not matched to a gene: 8. The CDR3 DNA is TGTGCCTGGAGTGTACGTACAGGGGTCTTCTCCTATAATTCACCCCTCCACTTT. Protein product: CAWSVRTGVFSYNSPLHF.

The rearrangement joins TRBV19 to TRBJ1-3; TRBD1 is a possible D gene (6 bases). Trimming left V 5 bases short and J 0 bases short, with 14 bases between. The CDR3 loop spans 16 amino acids. Germline CDR1 LNHDA, CDR2 SQIVND (reference sequence). The CDR3 region has the DNA TGTGCCAGTAGTGTCAGGACAGTAAGCTCTGGAAACACCATATATTTT. As protein: CASSVRTVSSGNTIYF.

The chain links TRBV19 to TRBJ1-1; the D is unclear. The germline CDR1 and CDR2 sequences are LNHDA and SQIVND (reference sequence). V was pared by 5 bases and J by 0 bases, with 10 bases between. The length of the CDR3 is 14 residues. CDR3 residues: CASSFSTLNTEAFF. As DNA, the CDR3 is TGTGCCAGTAGTTTCAGTACCCTGAACACTGAAGCTTTCTTT.

The chain has TRBV10-3 and TRBJ1-2, with a weak D call TRBD1 (6 bases). The CDR3 is made up of 14 amino acids. Trimming cost V 5 bases and J 1 base, with 11 bases left between them. Germline V gene sequence: CDR1 ENHRY, CDR2 SYGVKD. The CDR3 region has the DNA TGTGCCATCAGTCAGGGGTCCCTTAACTATGGCTACACCTTC. It codes for CAISQGSLNYGYTF.

The chain is built from TRBV19 and TRBJ1-2; no clear D. CDR3 length equals 15 residues. V was trimmed by 2 bases and J by 2 bases, leaving 12 bases between them. CDR1 and CDR2 (germline): LNHDA, SQIVND (reference sequence). The CDR3 DNA reads TGTGCCAGTAGTATAACGTCCCTGAGGAACTATGGCTACACCTTC. It translates to CASSITSLRNYGYTF.

The J gene is TRBJ1-1, the V gene TRBV6-1; TRBD1 aligns across 9 bases. Per germline, CDR1 MNHNS and CDR2 SASEGT. The CDR3 spans 17 residues. J lost 1 base, V lost 2 bases, and 8 bases had no gene match. The CDR3 bases are TGTGCCAGCAGTGAACCTCCCACAGGGGGCTCGAACACTGAAGCTTTCTTT. Translation gives CASSEPPTGGSNTEAFF.

This clone was observed once. The chain joins TRBV4-2 to TRBJ1-3, with a possible D match to TRBD1 (6 bases). The ends were cut back, 1 base at V and 0 bases at J, with 13 bases in the middle. CDR1 is LGHNA, CDR2 YNFKEQ, per germline. There are 17 residues in the CDR3. The CDR3 here is CASSQVGAVLSGNTIYF. The CDR3 DNA reads as TGTGCCAGCAGCCAAGTGGGGGCCGTACTCTCTGGAAACACCATATATTTT.

This chain links TRBV2 with TRBJ2-1, with TRBD1 identical over 7 bases. After removal of 7 bases from V and 0 bases from J, the junction contained 6 bases not matched to a gene. The CDR3 extends over 15 amino acids. Germline V gene lookup returns CDR1 SNHLY and CDR2 FYNNEI. CDR3 residues: CASTRHRGSYNEQFF. In DNA form, the CDR3 reads TGTGCCAGCACCCGTCACAGGGGCTCCTACAATGAGCAGTTCTTC.

The J gene is TRBJ1-2, the V gene TRBV5-4, with TRBD1 as a possible D gene (6 bases). Looked up from germline, CDR1 is SGHNT and CDR2 is YYREEE (reference sequence). Trimming removed 1 base from V and 7 bases from J, with 20 bases in between. This CDR3 has 16 amino acids. CDR3 DNA: TGTGCCAGCAGCTTGTACCGGGAACGGGTAGGGGGTGGCTACACCTTC. This encodes CASSLYRERVGGGYTF.

The chain combines TRBV5-1 with TRBJ2-3, with TRBD1 as a possible D gene (6 bases). Trimming cost V 5 bases and J 2 bases, with 12 bases left between them. Germline V CDR1 and CDR2: SGHRS, YFSETQ. The length of the CDR3 is 14 residues. CDR3 nucleotide sequence: TGCGCCAGCAGGGACAGCTCAAACACAGATACGCAGTATTTT. Translating gives CASRDSSNTDTQYF.

V gene TRBV5-1 combines with J gene TRBJ1-2; the D gene is possibly TRBD1 (6 bases). Germline CDR1 SGHRS, CDR2 YFSETQ. The CDR3 runs 14 residues. Trimming removed 0 bases from V and 2 bases from J, with 8 bases in between. In DNA form, the CDR3 reads TGCGCCAGCAGCTTGGAGGGGGAGAACTATGGCTACACCTTC. Residues: CASSLEGENYGYTF.

The chain employs TRBV18 and TRBJ1-2, with 11 bases identical to TRBD1. The germline gives CDR1 KGHSH, CDR2 LQKENI. With V trimmed by 3 bases and J by 0 bases, 3 bases remained unmatched. The CDR3 has 16 residues. CDR3: CASSPLDRGPNYGYTF. The DNA for the CDR3 is TGTGCCAGCTCACCCCTGGACAGGGGGCCTAACTATGGCTACACCTTC.

The chain uses TRBV15 and TRBJ1-5; the D is unclear. The V end was cut by 0 bases, the J end by 6 bases, with 6 bases between. The CDR3 sequence is 13 residues long. The germline gives CDR1 LNHNV, CDR2 YYDKDF (reference sequence). This CDR3 is CATSREYGQPQHF. CDR3 in DNA: TGTGCCACCAGCAGAGAATACGGTCAGCCCCAGCATTTT.